What follows describes a single T cell receptor (beta chain). Its antigen is undetermined. Vbeta (60) and Jbeta (13) primers were used in the PCR. Profiling relied on immunoSEQ multiplex PCR, and the TCRdb table lists in-frame clones only, not all of them. The data contain roughly 100,000 clones, roughly two thirds of them singletons. At collection, donors were nominally healthy, but unrecorded immune exposures were probable. CDR3 length: 14 residues. Looked up from germline, CDR1 is MGHDK and CDR2 is SYGVNS. Trimming took 0 bases from V and 7 from J, leaving 12 bases between them. The data were taken from a study of cytomegalovirus exposure and HLA in healthy donors. Across the study: There were more than 350 genotyped donors. Of these, about 81% fell in the genetic ancestry cluster associated with self-reported Caucasian donors. Overall study findings and caveats: Prediction of most subjects' HLA-A and HLA-B alleles by TCR beta sequences was reportedly accurate. TCR beta V- and J-gene trimming was later associated with a missense DCLRE1C variant.

The chain couples TRBV25-1 to TRBJ1-1; no reliable D call. Sequencing was carried out using PBMCs. The sequence came from a female donor in good health and CMV-seronegative. The CDR3 bases are TGTGCCAGCAGTGAATATGGGCTTTCAGATGAAGCTTTCTTT. This codes for CASSEYGLSDEAFF.